Sequencing of this TCR beta chain was carried out in a study of siplizumab effects on memory and regulatory T cells. Notes on the study in general: The authors mapped only a minor fraction of alloreactive clones to unstimulated subsets. Proliferating siplizumab-culture Tregs lacked confirmation of suppressive function. Naive T cells appeared more diverse than memory cells and seemed to be major alloresponse contributors.

The CDR3 length is 15 residues. The V gene's germline CDR1 is MDHEN and CDR2 SYDVKM. After removal of 5 bases from V and 8 bases from J, the junction contained 11 bases not matched to a gene. Assay used: immunoSEQ multiplex PCR; TCRdb lists only in-frame clones, some missing. The data show 100,000 or so clones, 94% seen once. This clone was recorded only once. The target antigen is unknown. This receptor was identified in a human donor in good health. The sample taken for sequencing was Tregs sorted from blood. The gene calls are TRBV28 and TRBJ1-2; 10 nucleotides match TRBD1. As DNA, the CDR3 is TGTGCCAGCAGTGCATTGACAGGGGGCTTGAGAGGCTACACCTTC. This gives the protein CASSALTGGLRGYTF.